This TCR beta chain was identified during a study of T cell repertoires in cytomegalovirus infection. The wider study: The study used recently identified HLA-C-restricted and well-studied HLA-B-restricted CMV epitopes. It was the public TCR beta signatures that indicated both CMV infection and matching HLA type.

The germline V gene has CDR1 LNHDA and CDR2 SQIVND (reference sequence). V was clipped by 3 bases and J by 6 bases; unmatched bases: 4. This CDR3 region has 14 residues. Points on this clonotype: Its specificity is unknown.

TCRdb used MiXCR to reprocess the reads, holding one entry per CDR3 protein. The repertoire holds 340,000 or so distinct CDR3 sequences, 25% seen once, with roughly 15% in the top ten. General study findings and limits: Carriers of CMV and the relevant HLA type were discriminated by public TCR beta frequency. HLA-C-restricted, CMV-specific TCR beta clonotypes were dominant ex vivo.

This specimen was cultured PBMCs, taken from culture after CMV antigen stimulation. The receptor's source is a human donor in good health (CMV status not recorded). Some clones in this sample may be carry-over from other donors' samples. This chain joins TRBV19 and TRBJ2-1; 8 bases align to TRBD2. The CDR3 loop reads CASSIREGRNEQFF. The CDR3 DNA is TGTGCCAGTAGTATCCGGGAGGGCCGCAATGAGCAGTTCTTC.